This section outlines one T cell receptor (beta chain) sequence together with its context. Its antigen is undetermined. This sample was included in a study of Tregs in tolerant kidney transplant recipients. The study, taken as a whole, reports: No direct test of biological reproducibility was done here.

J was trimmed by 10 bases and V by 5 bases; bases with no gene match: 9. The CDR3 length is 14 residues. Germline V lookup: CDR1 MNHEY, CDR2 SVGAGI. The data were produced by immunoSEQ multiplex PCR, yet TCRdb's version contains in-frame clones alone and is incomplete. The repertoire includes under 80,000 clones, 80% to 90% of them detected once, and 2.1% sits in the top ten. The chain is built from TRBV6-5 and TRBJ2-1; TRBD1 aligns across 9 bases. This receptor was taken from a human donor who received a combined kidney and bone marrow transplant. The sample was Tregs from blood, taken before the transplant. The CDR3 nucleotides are TGTGCCAGCAGTACAAAACAGGGGGCGCGAGAGCAGTTCTTC. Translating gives CASSTKQGAREQFF.